This record concerns one T cell receptor (beta chain) sequence. The sample originates from a study of T cell responses to AZD1222 COVID-19 vaccine. The data were produced by immunoSEQ multiplex PCR, yet TCRdb's version contains in-frame clones alone and is incomplete. The table lists 150,000 to 180,000 clones, about 87% of them singletons. This CDR3 region has 14 residues. The germline V and J ends were trimmed by 4 bases and 0 bases, with 8 bases remaining between them. From germline, CDR1 is SGHRS and CDR2 YFSETQ. This receptor was obtained from an adult in good health. The sample here was peripheral blood, taken on day 0 of AZD1222 vaccination. This chain connects TRBV5-1 to TRBJ2-1; D not resolved. CDR3 region: CASSGESSYNEQFF. CDR3 DNA sequence: TGCGCCAGCAGCGGCGAAAGCTCCTACAATGAGCAGTTCTTC.